This entry concerns a single T cell receptor beta chain. Seattle enrolled patients during active infection and tracked them longitudinally. This record belongs to a study of blood T cell repertoires in COVID-19. About the research overall: Italy, Spain and the United States were the sources of the convalescent and acute COVID-19 samples.

Deletions cut 1 base from V and 0 bases from J, with 7 bases between. CDR1 is SGHRS, CDR2 YFSETQ, per germline. The CDR3 is 14 residues long. The method was immunoSEQ multiplex PCR; TCRdb's version includes in-frame clones alone and lacks a portion of them. Among around 300,000 clones listed, 85% to 90% were seen once. The gene calls are TRBV5-1 and TRBJ1-1; D is unresolved. The sample consisted of peripheral blood. The sequence derives from a woman in her 50s with COVID-19, enrolled during active disease. The CDR3 region is CASSLMHLNTEAFF. The CDR3 DNA reads TGCGCCAGCAGCTTGATGCACTTGAACACTGAAGCTTTCTTT.